The clone carrying this T cell receptor beta chain was recorded at least ten times. This CDR3 comprises 13 residues. CDR1 SGHDN and CDR2 FVKESK come from the germline V gene. The V end lost 7 bases, the J end lost 3 bases, and 10 bases lay between the germline ends. TCRdb recomputed calls from the RT-PCR reads with MiXCR, one row per CDR3 protein. The sample has about 680,000 distinct CDR3 sequences; 12% to 15% are singletons. The sample comprised memory CD4+ T cells from blood. The chain links TRBV14 to TRBJ1-5; D call uncertain. This receptor was identified in a female donor in good health, serving as a healthy control. CDR3 DNA: TGTGCCAGCAATTTGGGCATCAATCAGCCCCAGCATTTT. It encodes CASNLGINQPQHF.